The present entry profiles one T cell receptor (beta chain) with its context. Per the study methods: Using reference gene primer amplification, nucleated cell counts were estimated. Method: immunoSEQ multiplex PCR; TCRdb's copy keeps in-frame clones and lacks some. V, J and clone size are those of that table, while D and trimming were read from the DNA. The sample lists fewer than 500,000 clones, roughly 90% occurring once. This sample stems from a study of blood T cell repertoires in COVID-19. Looking at the study overall: Sources were T cells, B-cell-depleted T cells, or PBMCs; the material itself was cDNA or gDNA.

The CDR3 is made up of 15 amino acids. Trimming removed 1 base from V and 5 bases from J, with 12 bases in between. CDR1 is MGHRA, CDR2 YSYEKL, per germline. Participant reports of clinical history set cohort assignment. This TCR was recovered from a woman in her 30s with acute COVID-19. The specimen was PBMCs or T cells enriched from blood (not recorded which). The chain couples TRBV4-1 to TRBJ1-3; D ambiguous. This CDR3 reads CASSQGAGERNTIYF. The CDR3 bases are TGCGCCAGCAGCCAAGGGGCGGGCGAGAGAAACACCATATATTTT.